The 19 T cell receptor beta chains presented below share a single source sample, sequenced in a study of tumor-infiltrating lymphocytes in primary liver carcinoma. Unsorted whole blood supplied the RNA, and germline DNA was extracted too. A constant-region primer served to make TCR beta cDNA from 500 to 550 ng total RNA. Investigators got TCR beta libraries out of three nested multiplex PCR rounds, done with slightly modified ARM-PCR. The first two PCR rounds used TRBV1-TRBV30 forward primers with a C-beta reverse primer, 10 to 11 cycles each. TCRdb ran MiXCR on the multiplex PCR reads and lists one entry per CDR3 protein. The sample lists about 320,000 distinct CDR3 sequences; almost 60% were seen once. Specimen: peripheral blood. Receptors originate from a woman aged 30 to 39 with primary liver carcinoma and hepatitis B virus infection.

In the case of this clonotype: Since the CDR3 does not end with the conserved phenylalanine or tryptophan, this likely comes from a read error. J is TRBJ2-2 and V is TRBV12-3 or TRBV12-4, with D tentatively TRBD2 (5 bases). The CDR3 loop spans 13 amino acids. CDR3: CASGLRAGGELFL. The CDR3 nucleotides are TGTGCCAGCGGTTTACGGGCGGGCGGGGAGCTGTTTTTG.

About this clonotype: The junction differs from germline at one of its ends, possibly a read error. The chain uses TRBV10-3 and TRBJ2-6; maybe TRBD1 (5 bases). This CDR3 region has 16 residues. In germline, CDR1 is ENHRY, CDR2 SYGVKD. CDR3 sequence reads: CAISGQGHSGANVPTF. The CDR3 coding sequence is TGTGCCATCAGTGGGCAGGGCCACTCTGGGGCCAACGTCCCGACTTTC.

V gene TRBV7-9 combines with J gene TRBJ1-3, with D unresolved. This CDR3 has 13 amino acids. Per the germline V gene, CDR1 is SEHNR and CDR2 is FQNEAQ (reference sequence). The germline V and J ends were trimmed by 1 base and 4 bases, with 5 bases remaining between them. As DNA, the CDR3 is TGTGCCAGCAGCTTAGAATCGGGAAACACCATATATTTT. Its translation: CASSLESGNTIYF.

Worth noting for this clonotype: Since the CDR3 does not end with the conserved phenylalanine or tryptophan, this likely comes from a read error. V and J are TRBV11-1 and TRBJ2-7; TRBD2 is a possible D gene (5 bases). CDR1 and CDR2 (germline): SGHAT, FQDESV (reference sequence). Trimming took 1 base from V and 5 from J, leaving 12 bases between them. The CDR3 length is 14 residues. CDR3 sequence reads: CASSLEASHHEQYL. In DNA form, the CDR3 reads TGTGCCAGCAGCTTAGAGGCTAGCCACCACGAGCAGTACCTC.

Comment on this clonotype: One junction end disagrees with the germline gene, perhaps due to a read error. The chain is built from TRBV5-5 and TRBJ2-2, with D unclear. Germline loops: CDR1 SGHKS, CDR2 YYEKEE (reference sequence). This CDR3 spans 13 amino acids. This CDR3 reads CASNLVGSGELFF. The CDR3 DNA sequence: TGTGCCAGCAACTTGGTAGGATCCGGGGAGCTGTTTTTT.

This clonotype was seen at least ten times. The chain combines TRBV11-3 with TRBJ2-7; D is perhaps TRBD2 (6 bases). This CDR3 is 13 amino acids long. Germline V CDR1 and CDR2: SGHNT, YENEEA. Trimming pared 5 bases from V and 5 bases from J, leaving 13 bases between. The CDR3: CASSPSGRNEQYF. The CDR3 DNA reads TGTGCCAGCAGCCCCTCCGGGAGAAACGAGCAGTACTTC.

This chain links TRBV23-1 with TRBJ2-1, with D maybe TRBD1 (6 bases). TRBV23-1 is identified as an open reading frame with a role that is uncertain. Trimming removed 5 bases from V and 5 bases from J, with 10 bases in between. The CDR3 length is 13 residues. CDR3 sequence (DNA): TGCGCCAGCAGTGCCGCAGGGGACAATGAGCAGTTCTTC. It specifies CASSAAGDNEQFF.

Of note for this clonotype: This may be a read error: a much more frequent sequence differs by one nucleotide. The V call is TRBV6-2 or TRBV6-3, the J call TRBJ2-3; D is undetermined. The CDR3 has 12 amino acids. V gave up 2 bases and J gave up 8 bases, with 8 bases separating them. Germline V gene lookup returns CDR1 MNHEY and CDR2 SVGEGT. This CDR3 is CASSYVRGTQYF. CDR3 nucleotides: TGTGCCAGCAGTTACGTCCGAGGTACGCAGTATTTT.

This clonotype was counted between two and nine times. CDR3 in amino acids: CASSLEGRTYEQYF. The DNA of the CDR3 is TGTGCCAGCAGCCTGGAGGGCCGTACCTACGAGCAGTACTTC. The J gene is TRBJ2-7, the V gene TRBV6-5; D might be TRBD2 (6 bases). V dropped 6 bases and J dropped 2 bases, with 14 bases sitting between them. There are 14 residues in the CDR3. Germline V CDR1 and CDR2: MNHEY, SVGAGI.

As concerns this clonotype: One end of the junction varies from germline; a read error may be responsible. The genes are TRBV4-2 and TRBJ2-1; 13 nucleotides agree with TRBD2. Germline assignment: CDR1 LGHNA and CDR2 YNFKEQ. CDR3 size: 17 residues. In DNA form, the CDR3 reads TGTACCAGCAGCCGGATACCGGGACTAGCGGGGAACAATGAGCAGTTCTTC. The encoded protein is CTSSRIPGLAGNNEQFF.

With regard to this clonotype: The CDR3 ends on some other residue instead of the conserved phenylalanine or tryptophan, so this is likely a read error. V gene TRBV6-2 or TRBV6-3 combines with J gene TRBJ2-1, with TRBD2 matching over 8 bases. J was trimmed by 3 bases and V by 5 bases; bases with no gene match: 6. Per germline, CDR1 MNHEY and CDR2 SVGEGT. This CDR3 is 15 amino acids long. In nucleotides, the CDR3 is TGTGCCAGCAGTAAGCTTAGCGGGAACTACAATGAGCAGTTCTTA. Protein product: CASSKLSGNYNEQFL.

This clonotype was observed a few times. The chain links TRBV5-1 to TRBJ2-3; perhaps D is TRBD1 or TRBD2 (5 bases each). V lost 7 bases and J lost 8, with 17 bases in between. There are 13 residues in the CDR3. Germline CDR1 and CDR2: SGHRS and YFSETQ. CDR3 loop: CASARWDGVTQYF. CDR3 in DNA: TGCGCCAGCGCCCGGTGGGACGGAGTTACGCAGTATTTT.

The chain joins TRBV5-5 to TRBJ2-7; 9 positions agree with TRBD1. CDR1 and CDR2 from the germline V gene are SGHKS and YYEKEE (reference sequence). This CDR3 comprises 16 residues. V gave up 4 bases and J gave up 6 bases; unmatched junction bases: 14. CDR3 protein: CASSRGTGGAPCEQYF. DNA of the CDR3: TGTGCCAGCAGCCGCGGAACAGGGGGCGCACCCTGCGAGCAGTACTTC.

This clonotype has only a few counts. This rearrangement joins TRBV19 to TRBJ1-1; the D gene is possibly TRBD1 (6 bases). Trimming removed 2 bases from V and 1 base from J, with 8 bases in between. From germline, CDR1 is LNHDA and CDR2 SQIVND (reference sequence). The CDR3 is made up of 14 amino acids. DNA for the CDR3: TGTGCCAGTAGTATAACCAGGGGGAACACTGAAGCTTTCTTT. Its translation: CASSITRGNTEAFF. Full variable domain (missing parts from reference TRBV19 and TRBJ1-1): DGGITQSPKYLFRKEGQNVTLSCEQNLNHDAMYWYRQDPGQGLRLIYYSQIVNDFQKGDIAEGYSVSREKKESFPLTVTSAQKNPTAFYLCASSITRGNTEAFFGQGTRLTVV.

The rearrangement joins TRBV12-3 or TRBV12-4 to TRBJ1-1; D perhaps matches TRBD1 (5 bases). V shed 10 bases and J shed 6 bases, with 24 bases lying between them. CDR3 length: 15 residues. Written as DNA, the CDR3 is TGTGCCAACAGAGGGCAGGGCAGGGTCGGGGCTGAAGCTTTCTTT. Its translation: CANRGQGRVGAEAFF.

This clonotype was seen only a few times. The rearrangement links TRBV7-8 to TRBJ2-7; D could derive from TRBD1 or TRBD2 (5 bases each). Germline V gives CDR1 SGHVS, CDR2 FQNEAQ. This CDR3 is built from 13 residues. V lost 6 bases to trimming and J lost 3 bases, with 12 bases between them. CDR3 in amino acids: CASSWGRDYEQYF. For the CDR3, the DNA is TGTGCCAGCAGTTGGGGCCGGGACTACGAGCAGTACTTC.

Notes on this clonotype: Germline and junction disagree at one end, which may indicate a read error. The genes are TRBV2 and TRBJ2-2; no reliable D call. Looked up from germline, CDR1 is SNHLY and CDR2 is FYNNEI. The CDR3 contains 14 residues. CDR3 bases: TGTGCCGGCAGTGAGGCCTTTCTGGTCGGGGAGCTGTTTTTT. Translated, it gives CAGSEAFLVGELFF.

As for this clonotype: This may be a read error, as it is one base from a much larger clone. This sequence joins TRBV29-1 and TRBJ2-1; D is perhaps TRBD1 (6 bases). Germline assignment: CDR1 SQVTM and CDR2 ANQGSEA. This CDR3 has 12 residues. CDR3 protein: CGLRDIYNEQFF. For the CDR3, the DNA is TGCGGACTCCGGGACATCTACAATGAGCAGTTCTTC.

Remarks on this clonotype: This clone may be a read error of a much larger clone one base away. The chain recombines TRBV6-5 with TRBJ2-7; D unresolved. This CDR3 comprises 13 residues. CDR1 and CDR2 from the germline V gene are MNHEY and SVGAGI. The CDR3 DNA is TGTGTCAGCAGCCTCACCGCCTCGACAGAGCAGTACTTC. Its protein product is CVSSLTASTEQYF.